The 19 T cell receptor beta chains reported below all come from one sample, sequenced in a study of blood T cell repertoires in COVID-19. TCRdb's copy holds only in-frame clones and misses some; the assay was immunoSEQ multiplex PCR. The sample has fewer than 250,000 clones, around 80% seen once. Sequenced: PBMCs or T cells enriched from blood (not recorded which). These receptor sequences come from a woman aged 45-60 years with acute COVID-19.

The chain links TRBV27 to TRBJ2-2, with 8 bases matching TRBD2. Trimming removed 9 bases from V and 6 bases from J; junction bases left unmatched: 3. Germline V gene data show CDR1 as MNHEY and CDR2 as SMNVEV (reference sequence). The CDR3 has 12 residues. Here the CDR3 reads CASNGRAGELFF. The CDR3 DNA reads TGTGCCAGTAACGGGAGGGCCGGGGAGCTGTTTTTT.

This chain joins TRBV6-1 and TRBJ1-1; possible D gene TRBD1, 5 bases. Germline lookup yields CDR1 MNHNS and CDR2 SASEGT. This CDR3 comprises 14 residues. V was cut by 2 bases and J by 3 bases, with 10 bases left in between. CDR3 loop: CASSERGADTEAFF. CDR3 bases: TGTGCCAGCAGTGAAAGGGGTGCCGACACTGAAGCTTTCTTT.

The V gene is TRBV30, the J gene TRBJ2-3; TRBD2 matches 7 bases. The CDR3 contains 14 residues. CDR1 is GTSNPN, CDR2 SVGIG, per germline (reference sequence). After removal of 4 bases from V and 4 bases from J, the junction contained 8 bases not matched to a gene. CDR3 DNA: TGTGCCTGGAATCTGGGACTACTCCCAGATACGCAGTATTTT. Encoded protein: CAWNLGLLPDTQYF.

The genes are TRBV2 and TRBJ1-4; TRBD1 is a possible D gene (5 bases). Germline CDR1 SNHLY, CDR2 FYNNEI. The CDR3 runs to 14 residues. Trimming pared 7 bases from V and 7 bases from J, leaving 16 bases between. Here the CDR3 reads CASTVNRGFEKLFF. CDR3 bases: TGTGCCAGCACCGTAAATCGGGGGTTTGAAAAACTGTTTTTT.

DNA for the CDR3: TGCGCCAGCAGAACCATCGGGACTAGCGGTATGGAGACCCAGTACTTC. Translating gives CASRTIGTSGMETQYF. The chain recombines TRBV5-1 with TRBJ2-5, with 11 bases matching TRBD2. Unmatched junction bases numbered 11, after V lost 5 bases and J lost 5 bases. The CDR3 has 16 residues. The germline V gene has CDR1 SGHRS and CDR2 YFSETQ.

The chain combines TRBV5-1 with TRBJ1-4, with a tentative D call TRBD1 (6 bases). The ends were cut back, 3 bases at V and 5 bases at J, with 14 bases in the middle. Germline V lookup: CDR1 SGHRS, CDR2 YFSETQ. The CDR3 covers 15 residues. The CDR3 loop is CASSSGTTGNEKLFF. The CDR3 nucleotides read TGCGCCAGCAGCTCCGGGACCACAGGGAATGAAAAACTGTTTTTT.

The CDR3 bases are TGTGCCAGCAGAGAACAGGCCAGAAACTATGGCTACACCTTC. Its translation: CASREQARNYGYTF. The chain recombines TRBV28 with TRBJ1-2, with D possibly matching TRBD1 (5 bases). Per the germline V gene, CDR1 is MDHEN and CDR2 is SYDVKM. This CDR3 has 14 residues. V lost 6 bases and J 2 bases, leaving 13 bases between the germline ends.

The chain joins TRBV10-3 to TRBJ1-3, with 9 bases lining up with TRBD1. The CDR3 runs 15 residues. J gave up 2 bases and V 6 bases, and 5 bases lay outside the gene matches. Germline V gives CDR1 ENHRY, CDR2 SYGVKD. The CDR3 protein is CAIRGGQGAGNTIYF. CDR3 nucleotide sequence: TGTGCCATCAGGGGGGGACAGGGAGCTGGAAACACCATATATTTT.

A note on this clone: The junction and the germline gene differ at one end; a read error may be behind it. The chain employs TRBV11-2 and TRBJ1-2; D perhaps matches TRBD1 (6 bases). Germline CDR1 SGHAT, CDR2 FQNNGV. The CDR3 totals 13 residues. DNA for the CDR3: TGTGCCAGCAGCTTACTGACGGCCCGGGACACCCACTTC. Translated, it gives CASSLLTARDTHF.

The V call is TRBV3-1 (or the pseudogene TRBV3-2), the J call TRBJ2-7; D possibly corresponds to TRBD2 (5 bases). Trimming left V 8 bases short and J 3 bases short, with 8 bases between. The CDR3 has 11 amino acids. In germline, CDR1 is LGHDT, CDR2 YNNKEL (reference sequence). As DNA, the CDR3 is TGTGCCAGCCCTGGGAGCTACGAGCAGTACGTC. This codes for CASPGSYEQYV.

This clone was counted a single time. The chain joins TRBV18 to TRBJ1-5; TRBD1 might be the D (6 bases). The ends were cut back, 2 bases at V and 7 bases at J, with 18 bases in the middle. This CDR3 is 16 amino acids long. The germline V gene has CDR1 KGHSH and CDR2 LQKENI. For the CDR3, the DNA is TGTGCCAGCTCACCAGGGGGCGATAATACGGGACAGCCCCAGCATTTT. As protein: CASSPGGDNTGQPQHF. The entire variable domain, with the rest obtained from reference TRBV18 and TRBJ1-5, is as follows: NAGVMQNPRHLVRRRGQEARLRCSPMKGHSHVYWYRQLPEEGLKFMVYLQKENIIDESGMPKERFSAEFPKEGPSILRIQQVVRGDSAAYFCASSPGGDNTGQPQHFGDGTRLSIL.

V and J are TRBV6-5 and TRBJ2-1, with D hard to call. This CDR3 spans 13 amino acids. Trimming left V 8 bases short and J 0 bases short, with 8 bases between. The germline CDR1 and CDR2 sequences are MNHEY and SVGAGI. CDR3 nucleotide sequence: TGTGCCAGCCAGGATCGCTCCTACAATGAGCAGTTCTTC. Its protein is CASQDRSYNEQFF.

The CDR3 sequence is CASSLAGTGGNNEQFF. In DNA form, the CDR3 reads TGTGCCAGCAGCTTGGCAGGGACAGGGGGAAATAATGAGCAGTTCTTC. The chain couples TRBV5-5 to TRBJ2-1, with TRBD1 matching over 11 bases. Germline trimming cut 0 bases from V and 7 bases from J; bases unmatched to any gene: 6. The V gene's germline CDR1 is SGHKS and CDR2 YYEKEE (reference sequence). CDR3 size: 16 residues. The variable domain in full, completed from reference TRBV5-5 and TRBJ2-1, reads DAGVTQSPTHLIKTRGQQVTLRCSPISGHKSVSWYQQVLGQGPQFIFQYYEKEERGRGNFPDRFSARQFPNYSSELNVNALLLGDSALYLCASSLAGTGGNNEQFFGPGTRLTVL.

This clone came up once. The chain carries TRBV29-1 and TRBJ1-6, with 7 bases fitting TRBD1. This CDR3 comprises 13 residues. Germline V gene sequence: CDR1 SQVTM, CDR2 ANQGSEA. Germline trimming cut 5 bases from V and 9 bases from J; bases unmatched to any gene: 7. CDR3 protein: CSVSQGVSSPLHF. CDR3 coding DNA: TGCAGCGTTTCCCAGGGGGTTAGTTCACCCCTCCACTTT.

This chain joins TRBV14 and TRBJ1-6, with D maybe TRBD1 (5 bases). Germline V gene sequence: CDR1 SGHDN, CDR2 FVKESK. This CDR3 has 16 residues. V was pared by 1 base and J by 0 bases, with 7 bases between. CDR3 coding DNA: TGTGCCAGCAGCCAAGCAGGGCGCTCCTATAATTCACCCCTCCACTTT. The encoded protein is CASSQAGRSYNSPLHF. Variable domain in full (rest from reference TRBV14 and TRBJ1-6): EAGVTQFPSHSVIEKGQTVTLRCDPISGHDNLYWYRRVMGKEIKFLLHFVKESKQDESGMPNNRFLAERTGGTYSTLKVQPAELEDSGVYFCASSQAGRSYNSPLHFGNGTRLTVT.

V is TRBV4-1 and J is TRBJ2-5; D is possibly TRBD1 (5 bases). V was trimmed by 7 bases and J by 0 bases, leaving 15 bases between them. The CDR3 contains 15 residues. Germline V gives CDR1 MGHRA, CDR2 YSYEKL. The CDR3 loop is CASTPKGQNQETQYF. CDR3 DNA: TGCGCCAGCACCCCAAAGGGGCAGAACCAAGAGACCCAGTACTTC.

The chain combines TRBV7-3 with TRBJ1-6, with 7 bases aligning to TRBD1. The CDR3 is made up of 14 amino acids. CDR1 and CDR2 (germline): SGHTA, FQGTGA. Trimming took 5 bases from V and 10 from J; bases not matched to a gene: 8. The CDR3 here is CASSTGTAPSPLHF. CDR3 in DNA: TGTGCCAGCAGCACCGGGACAGCACCCTCACCCCTCCACTTT.

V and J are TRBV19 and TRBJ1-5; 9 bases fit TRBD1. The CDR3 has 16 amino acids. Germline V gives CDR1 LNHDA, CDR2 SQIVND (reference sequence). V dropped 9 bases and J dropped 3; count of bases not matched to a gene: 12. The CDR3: CASLDVGTGNNQPQHF. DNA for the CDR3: TGTGCCAGCCTGGATGTCGGGACAGGGAACAATCAGCCCCAGCATTTT.

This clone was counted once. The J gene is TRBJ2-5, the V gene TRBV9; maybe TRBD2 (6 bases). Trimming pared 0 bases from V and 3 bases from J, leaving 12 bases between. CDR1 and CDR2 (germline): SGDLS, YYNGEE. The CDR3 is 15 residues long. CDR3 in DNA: TGTGCCAGCAGCGTAGGGAATAGCGGCAAAGAGACCCAGTACTTC. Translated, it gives CASSVGNSGKETQYF.